Sequencing of this T cell receptor (beta chain) was carried out in a study of T cell responses to AZD1222 COVID-19 vaccine. As for the study in general: Second-dose groups at about 4 or about 12 weeks were pooled.

J gave up 4 bases and V 0 bases, and 8 bases lay outside the gene matches. This CDR3 has 17 residues. Per the germline V gene, CDR1 is SGHNT and CDR2 is YENEEA. Sequencing used immunoSEQ multiplex PCR; TCRdb keeps in-frame clones, though not all of them. The table records about 120,000 clones, approximately 83% of them present only once. The chain combines TRBV11-3 with TRBJ2-1; 8 bases align to TRBD2. This TCR was sampled from an adult in good health. The specimen was peripheral blood, collected on day 0 of AZD1222 vaccination. The CDR3 region has the DNA TGTGCCAGCAGCTTAGACCCACGACTAGCGAATTACAATGAGCAGTTCTTC. This translates into CASSLDPRLANYNEQFF.